A single sample is the source of the 7 T cell receptor beta chains below, sequenced in a study of T cell clones after liver transplantation. Only in-frame clones appear in the TCRdb table, and some are missing; sequencing was by immunoSEQ multiplex PCR. The top ten hold less than 60% of the sample, which has some 15,000 clones, about 90% seen once. The specimen comprised CD8+ T cells from blood, sampled before liver transplant. These receptors were collected from a human donor who received a liver transplant.

The J gene is TRBJ1-5, the V gene TRBV30; tentatively, D is TRBD1 (5 bases). Between the trimmed V and J ends, which lost 2 bases and 6 bases, there was a span of 11 bases. The CDR3 totals 13 residues. Looked up from germline, CDR1 is GTSNPN and CDR2 is SVGIG (reference sequence). The CDR3 reads CAWSWPGCQPQHF. In DNA, the CDR3 is TGTGCCTGGAGTTGGCCAGGGTGTCAGCCCCAGCATTTT.

The gene calls are TRBV4-2 and TRBJ2-4, with unresolved D. V lost 0 bases and J 1 base, leaving 16 bases between the germline ends. From germline, CDR1 is LGHNA and CDR2 YNFKEQ. The length of the CDR3 is 18 residues. The CDR3 sequence is CASSQDVLDPSAKNIQYF. In nucleotides, the CDR3 is TGTGCCAGCAGCCAAGACGTGCTAGACCCAAGTGCCAAAAACATTCAGTACTTC.

The V gene is TRBV7-7, the J gene TRBJ2-5, with D possibly called TRBD1 or TRBD2 (6 bases each). The V end was cut by 5 bases, the J end by 3 bases, with 16 bases between. The CDR3 is 15 amino acids. The germline gives CDR1 SSHAT, CDR2 FNYEAQ (reference sequence). The CDR3 nucleotides read TGTGCCAGCAGCCAATCGTACAGGGAGGAAGAGACCCAGTACTTC. This encodes CASSQSYREEETQYF.

The chain combines TRBV27 with TRBJ2-4; D is uncertain. CDR1 is MNHEY, CDR2 SMNVEV, per germline (reference sequence). This CDR3 region has 13 residues. Trimming removed 5 bases at V and 12 bases at J, with 17 bases between. DNA of the CDR3: TGTGCCAGCAGTCCACGACCAATCTATCATCAGTACTTC. Translated: CASSPRPIYHQYF.

The chain has TRBV11-2 and TRBJ2-1; perhaps TRBD2 as D (6 bases). Per germline, CDR1 SGHAT and CDR2 FQNNGV. CDR3 size: 14 residues. V lost 3 bases and J 5 bases, leaving 11 bases between the germline ends. DNA for the CDR3: TGTGCCAGCAGCTTTTCCGGGAGACACAATGAGCAGTTCTTC. Protein product: CASSFSGRHNEQFF.

V gene TRBV27 combines with J gene TRBJ1-1; D uncertain. Trimming left V 7 bases short and J 1 base short, with 4 bases between. Germline V gene lookup returns CDR1 MNHEY and CDR2 SMNVEV (reference sequence). The CDR3 spans 11 residues. CDR3 in DNA: TGTGCCAGCATACAGAACACTGAAGCTTTCTTT. This gives the protein CASIQNTEAFF.

The V gene is TRBV30, the J gene TRBJ1-1; D is ambiguous. V was shortened by 3 bases and J by 1 base, with 12 bases between the two germline ends. This CDR3 comprises 14 residues. Looked up from germline, CDR1 is GTSNPN and CDR2 is SVGIG (reference sequence). In DNA form, the CDR3 reads TGTGCCTGGAGCCGCGCGGGCCCGAACACTGAAGCTTTCTTT. Protein: CAWSRAGPNTEAFF.